This TCR beta chain was sequenced for a study of cytomegalovirus exposure and HLA in healthy donors. Study findings and constraints: Reports showed the classifier diagnosing cytomegalovirus status with high specificity and sensitivity. Later on, a genetic analysis was performed. It linked a missense variant in DCLRE1C with V- and J-gene trimming of TCR beta.

This CDR3 is 12 amino acids long. CDR1 MNHEY and CDR2 SVGAGI come from the germline V gene. V was trimmed by 8 bases and J by 3 bases, leaving 11 bases between them. The PCR ran on 60 Vbeta and 13 Jbeta primers. Profiling relied on immunoSEQ multiplex PCR, and the TCRdb table lists in-frame clones only, not all of them. The data show roughly 130,000 clones, just over 75% seen once. To note about this clone: Its antigen is unidentified.

Sequences were obtained from PBMCs. The receptor comes from a woman in her forties or fifties in good health and CMV-seronegative. The chain has TRBV6-5 and TRBJ2-7; tentative D call: TRBD1 (5 bases). The CDR3 loop reads CASGAVVYEQYF. CDR3 nucleotide sequence: TGTGCCAGCGGGGCAGTCGTCTACGAGCAGTACTTC.